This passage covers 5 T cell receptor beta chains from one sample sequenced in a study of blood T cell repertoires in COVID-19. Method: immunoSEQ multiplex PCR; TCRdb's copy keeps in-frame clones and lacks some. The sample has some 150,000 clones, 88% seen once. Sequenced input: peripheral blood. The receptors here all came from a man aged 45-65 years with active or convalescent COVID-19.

In nucleotides, the CDR3 is TGTGCCAGCAGCTCGACGGGCGGGGGGAGCTCCTACAATGAGCAGTTCTTC. Translating gives CASSSTGGGSSYNEQFF. V gene TRBV7-2 combines with J gene TRBJ2-1, with TRBD2 identical over 8 bases. The germline V gene has CDR1 SGHTA and CDR2 FQGNSA. V was clipped by 4 bases and J by 0 bases; unmatched bases: 8. The CDR3 length is 17 residues.

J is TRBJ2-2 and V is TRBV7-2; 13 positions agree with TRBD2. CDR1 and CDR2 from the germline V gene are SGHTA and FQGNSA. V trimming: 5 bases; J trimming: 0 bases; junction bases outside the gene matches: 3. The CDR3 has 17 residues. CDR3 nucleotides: TGTGCCAGCAGCCACGGACTAGCGGGAGCGAACACCGGGGAGCTGTTTTTT. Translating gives CASSHGLAGANTGELFF.

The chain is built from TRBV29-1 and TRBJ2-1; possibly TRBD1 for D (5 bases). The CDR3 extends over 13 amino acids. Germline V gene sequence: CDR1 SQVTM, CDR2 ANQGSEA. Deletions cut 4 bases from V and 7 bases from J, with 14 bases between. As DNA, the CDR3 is TGCAGCGTTGCCAGGGTTTCGACGAATGAGCAGTTCTTC. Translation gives CSVARVSTNEQFF.

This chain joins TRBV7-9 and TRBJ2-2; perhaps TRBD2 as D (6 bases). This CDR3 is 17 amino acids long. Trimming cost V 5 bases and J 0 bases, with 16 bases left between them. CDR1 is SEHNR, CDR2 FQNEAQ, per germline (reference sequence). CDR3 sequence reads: CASSRNPPGANTGELFF. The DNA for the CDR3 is TGTGCCAGCAGCCGGAATCCGCCGGGGGCGAACACCGGGGAGCTGTTTTTT.

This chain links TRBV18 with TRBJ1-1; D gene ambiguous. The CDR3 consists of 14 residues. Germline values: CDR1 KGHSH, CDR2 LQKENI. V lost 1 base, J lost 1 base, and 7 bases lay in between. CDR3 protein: CASSPQTTNTEAFF. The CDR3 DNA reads TGTGCCAGCTCACCACAGACAACGAACACTGAAGCTTTCTTT.